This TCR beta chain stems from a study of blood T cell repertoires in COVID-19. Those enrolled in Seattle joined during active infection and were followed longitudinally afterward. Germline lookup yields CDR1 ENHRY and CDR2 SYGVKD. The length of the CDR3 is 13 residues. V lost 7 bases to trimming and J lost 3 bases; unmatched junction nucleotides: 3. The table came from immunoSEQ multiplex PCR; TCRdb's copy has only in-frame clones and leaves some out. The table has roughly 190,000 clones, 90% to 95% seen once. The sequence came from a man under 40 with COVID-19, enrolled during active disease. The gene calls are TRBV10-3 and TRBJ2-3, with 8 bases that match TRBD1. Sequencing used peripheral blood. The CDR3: CAITGQGTDTQYF. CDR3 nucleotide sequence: TGTGCCATCACAGGACAGGGAACAGATACGCAGTATTTT.